A selection of T cell receptor beta chains follows, all from one sample in a study of T cells after yellow fever vaccination. One entry per CDR3 protein results from TCRdb running MiXCR on the 5' RACE reads. This sample carries some 420,000 distinct CDR3 sequences, around 20% of them seen once, and the ten largest clones take 15% to 20%. The sample consisted of PBMCs, taken before the yellow fever booster vaccination. Source of these receptors: a man aged 18 to 30 who received the YFV17D yellow fever vaccine. CDR3s include the opening cysteine and the closing phenylalanine or tryptophan.

TRBV5-5	CASRDQGTSNSPLHF
TRBV6-2/TRBV6-3	CASSYYGQLANEKLFF
TRBV12-3/TRBV12-4	CASSRTGLDNEKLFF
TRBV4-1	CASSTWTGYEQYF
TRBV20-1	CSAREGADQPQHF
TRBV24-1	CATGAEHNEQFF
TRBV20-1	CSARWTSGGTEQFF
TRBV7-2	CASSTSGAVYNEQFF
TRBV20-1	CSAEHPRRETQYF
TRBV6-2/TRBV6-3	CASTAAGRLYNEQFF
TRBV7-2	CASSLAWGGHINTEAFF
TRBV5-1	CASSLRPQPGDTQYF
TRBV19	CASRETSGGSEDTQYF
TRBV20-1	CSARTGPGGNQPQHF
TRBV2	CASTRLAGGPDTQYF
TRBV7-9	CASSLSGGEADTQYF
TRBV7-3	CASSGPGDTQYF
TRBV7-2	CASSYSPRDYTDTQYF
TRBV7-9	CASSPKLSGGANVLTF
TRBV5-1	CASSLAQGKNEQFF
TRBV9	CASSVASGPGEQYF
TRBV4-3	CASSQDAGIQYF
TRBV7-7	CASSRTGTTNEQFF
TRBV4-3	CASSQEQGYGYTF
TRBV6-5	CASSLGTRKFF
TRBV9	CASSDGSGNEKLFF
TRBV10-2	CASTQTGKNSPLHF
TRBV27	CASSTRQDTEAFF
TRBV5-1	CASSPRTTILYEQYF
TRBV6-1	CASSGLLVAGNTIYF
TRBV7-2	CASSPSFRGHGYGYTF
TRBV6-5	CASSYSTFTGVENTEAFF
TRBV20-1	CSARDQGMSEKLFF
TRBV7-2	CASSSDRRAEAFF
TRBV7-2	CASSLAGTSGGYNEQFF
TRBV29-1	CSVEGQEETQYF
TRBV28	CASGYRGHGGYTF
TRBV4-1	CASSRDRNAYEQYF